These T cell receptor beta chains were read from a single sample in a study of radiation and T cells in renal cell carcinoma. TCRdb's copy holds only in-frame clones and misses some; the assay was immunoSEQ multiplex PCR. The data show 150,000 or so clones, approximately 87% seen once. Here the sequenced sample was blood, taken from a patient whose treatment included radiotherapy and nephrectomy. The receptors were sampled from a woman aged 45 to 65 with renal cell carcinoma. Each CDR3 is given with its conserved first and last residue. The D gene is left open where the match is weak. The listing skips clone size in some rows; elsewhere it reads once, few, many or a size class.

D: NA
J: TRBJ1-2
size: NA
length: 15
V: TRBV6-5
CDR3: CASSYGGLGQSGYTF
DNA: TGTGCCAGCAGTTACGGAGGGCTAGGACAGAGTGGCTACACCTTC

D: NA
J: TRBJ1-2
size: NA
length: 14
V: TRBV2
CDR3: CASSEQKLIYGYTF
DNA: TGTGCCAGCAGTGAACAGAAGTTAATCTATGGCTACACCTTC

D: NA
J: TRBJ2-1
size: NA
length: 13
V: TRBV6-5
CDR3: CASRRTPYNEQFF
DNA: TGTGCCAGCAGGCGGACACCTTACAATGAGCAGTTCTTC

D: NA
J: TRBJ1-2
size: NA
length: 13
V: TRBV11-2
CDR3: CASSPQANYGYTF
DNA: TGTGCCAGCAGCCCGCAGGCTAACTATGGCTACACCTTC

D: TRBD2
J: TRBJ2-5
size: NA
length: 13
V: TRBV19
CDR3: CASRGREGETQYF
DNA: TGTGCCAGTAGAGGGAGGGAGGGGGAGACCCAGTACTTC

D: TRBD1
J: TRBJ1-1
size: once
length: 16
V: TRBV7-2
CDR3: CASRFEPGQGSTEAFF
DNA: TGTGCCAGCAGATTCGAACCGGGACAGGGAAGCACTGAAGCTTTCTTT

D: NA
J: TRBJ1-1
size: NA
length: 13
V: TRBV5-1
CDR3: CASSLELNTEAFF
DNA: TGCGCCAGCAGCTTGGAGCTGAACACTGAAGCTTTCTTT

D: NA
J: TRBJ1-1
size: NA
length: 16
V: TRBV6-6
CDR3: CASSYSAGPDSTEAFF
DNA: TGTGCCAGCAGTTACTCGGCCGGACCGGATAGCACTGAAGCTTTCTTT

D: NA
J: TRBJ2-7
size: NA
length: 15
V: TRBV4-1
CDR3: CASSQVPQRAYEQYF
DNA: TGCGCCAGCAGCCAAGTCCCCCAGCGGGCCTACGAGCAGTACTTC

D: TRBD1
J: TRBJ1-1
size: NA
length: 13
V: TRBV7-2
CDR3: CASSRQGEGEAFF
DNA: TGTGCCAGCAGCCGACAGGGGGAGGGGGAAGCTTTCTTT

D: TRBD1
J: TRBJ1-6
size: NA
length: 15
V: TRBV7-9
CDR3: CASSPDLDRDSPLHF
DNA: TGTGCCAGCAGCCCCGACTTGGACAGGGATTCACCCCTCCACTTT

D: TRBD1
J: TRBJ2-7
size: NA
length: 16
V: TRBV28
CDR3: CASRSTGTGNAYEQYF
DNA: TGTGCCAGCAGGTCCACCGGGACAGGGAATGCCTACGAGCAGTACTTC

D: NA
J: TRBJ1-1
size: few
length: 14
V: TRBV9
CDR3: CASSVGGSNTEAFF
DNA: TGTGCCAGCAGCGTAGGCGGCTCGAACACTGAAGCTTTCTTT

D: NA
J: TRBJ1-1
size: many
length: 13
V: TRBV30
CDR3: CAWSTGWNTEAFF
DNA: TGTGCCTGGAGCACGGGATGGAACACTGAAGCTTTCTTT

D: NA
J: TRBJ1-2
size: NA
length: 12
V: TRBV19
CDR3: CASSIGPYGYTF
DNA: TGTGCCAGTAGTATCGGGCCGTATGGCTACACCTTC

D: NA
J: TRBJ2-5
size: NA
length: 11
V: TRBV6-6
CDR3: CASSSKETQYF
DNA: TGTGCCAGCAGCTCGAAAGAGACCCAGTACTTC

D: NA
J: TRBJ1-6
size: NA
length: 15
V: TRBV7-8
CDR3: CASSLKGDTGSPLHF
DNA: TGTGCCAGCAGCTTAAAAGGGGATACCGGATCACCCCTCCACTTT

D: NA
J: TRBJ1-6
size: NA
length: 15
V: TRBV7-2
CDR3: CASGVSNSPNSPLHF
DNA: TGTGCCAGCGGAGTCAGTAATTCCCCTAATTCACCCCTCCACTTT

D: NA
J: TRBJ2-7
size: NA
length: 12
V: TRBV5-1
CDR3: CASSLESYEQYF
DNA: TGCGCCAGCAGCTTAGAGAGCTACGAGCAGTACTTC

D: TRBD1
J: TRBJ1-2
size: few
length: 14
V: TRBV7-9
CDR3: CASSPRDREFSYTF
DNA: TGTGCCAGCAGCCCACGGGACAGGGAATTTAGCTACACCTTC

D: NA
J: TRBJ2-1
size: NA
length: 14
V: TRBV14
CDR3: CASNKGHLRNEQFF
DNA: TGTGCCAGCAACAAGGGACATCTCCGCAATGAGCAGTTCTTC

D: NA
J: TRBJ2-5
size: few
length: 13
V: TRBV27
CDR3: CASSPRLQGREYF
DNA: TGTGCCAGCAGTCCCCGACTACAGGGCCGAGAGTACTTC

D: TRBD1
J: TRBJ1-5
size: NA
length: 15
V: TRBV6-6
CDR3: CASSLSTGTVQPQHF
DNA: TGTGCCAGCAGCCTTTCGACAGGGACGGTTCAGCCCCAGCATTTT

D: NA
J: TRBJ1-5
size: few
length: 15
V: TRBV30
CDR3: CAWSPGLGLEQPQHF
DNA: TGTGCCTGGAGTCCGGGCCTGGGTCTAGAACAGCCCCAGCATTTT

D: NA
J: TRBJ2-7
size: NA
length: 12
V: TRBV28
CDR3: CASSYLMGEQYF
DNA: TGTGCCAGCAGCTACCTGATGGGGGAGCAGTACTTC

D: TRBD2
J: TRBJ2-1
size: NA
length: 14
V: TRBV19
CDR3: CASGLAEAWNEQFF
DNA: TGTGCCAGTGGACTAGCGGAGGCATGGAATGAGCAGTTCTTC

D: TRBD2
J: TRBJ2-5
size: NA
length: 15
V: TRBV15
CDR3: CATSRDPGGVETQYF
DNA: TGTGCCACCAGCAGAGATCCGGGGGGTGTGGAGACCCAGTACTTC

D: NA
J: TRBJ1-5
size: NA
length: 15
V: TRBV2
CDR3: CASSYGGGSNQPQHF
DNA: TGTGCCAGCAGTTACGGGGGGGGCAGCAATCAGCCCCAGCATTTT

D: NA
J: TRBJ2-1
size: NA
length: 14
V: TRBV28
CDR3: CASSLDRTRDEQFF
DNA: TGTGCCAGCAGTTTAGACAGGACGCGGGATGAGCAGTTCTTC

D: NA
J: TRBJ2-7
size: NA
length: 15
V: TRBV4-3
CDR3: CASSQDRGANYEQYF
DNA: TGCGCCAGCAGCCAAGATCGGGGGGCCAACTACGAGCAGTACTTC

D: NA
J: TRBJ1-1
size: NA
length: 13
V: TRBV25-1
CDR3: CASSESRETCAFF
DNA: TGTGCCAGCAGTGAATCGCGGGAGACGTGTGCTTTCTTT

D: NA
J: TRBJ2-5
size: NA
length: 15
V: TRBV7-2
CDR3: CASSLAQRVQETQYF
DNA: TGTGCCAGCAGCTTAGCCCAAAGGGTTCAGGAGACCCAGTACTTC

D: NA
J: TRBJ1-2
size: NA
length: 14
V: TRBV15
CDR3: CATSRTRENYGYTF
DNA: TGTGCCACCAGCAGGACGAGGGAGAACTATGGCTACACCTTC

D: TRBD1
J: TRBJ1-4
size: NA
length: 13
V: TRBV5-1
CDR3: CASSSQGYEKLFF
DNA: TGCGCCAGCAGCTCACAGGGGTATGAAAAACTGTTTTTT

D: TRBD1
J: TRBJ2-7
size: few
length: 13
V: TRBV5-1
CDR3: CASSGTASYEQYF
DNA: TGCGCCAGCAGCGGGACAGCCTCCTACGAGCAGTACTTC

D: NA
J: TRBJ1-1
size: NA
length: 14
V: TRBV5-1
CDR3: CASSLQSSNTEAFF
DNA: TGCGCCAGCAGCTTACAGTCTTCGAACACTGAAGCTTTCTTT

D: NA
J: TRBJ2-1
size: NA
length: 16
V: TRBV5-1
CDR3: CASSLARRAGGNEQFF
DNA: TGCGCCAGCAGCTTGGCCCGCAGGGCTGGCGGCAATGAGCAGTTCTTC

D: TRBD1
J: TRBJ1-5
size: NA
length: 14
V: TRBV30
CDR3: CAWSRDRGRQPQHF
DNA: TGTGCCTGGAGTAGGGACAGGGGCCGTCAGCCCCAGCATTTT

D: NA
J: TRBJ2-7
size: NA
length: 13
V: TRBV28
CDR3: CASSLRSSYEQYF
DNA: TGTGCCAGCAGTTTACGGAGCTCCTACGAGCAGTACTTC

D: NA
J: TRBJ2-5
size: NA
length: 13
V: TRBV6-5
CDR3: CASSEQGRETQYF
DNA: TGTGCCAGCAGTGAACAGGGTAGGGAGACCCAGTACTTC

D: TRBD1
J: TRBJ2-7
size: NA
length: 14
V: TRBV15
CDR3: CATSSRQGGHEQYF
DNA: TGTGCCACCAGCAGTAGACAGGGGGGCCACGAGCAGTACTTC

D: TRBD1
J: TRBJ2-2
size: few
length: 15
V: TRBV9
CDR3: CASSGTGFSTGELFF
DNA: TGTGCCAGCAGCGGGACAGGGTTCTCCACCGGGGAGCTGTTTTTT

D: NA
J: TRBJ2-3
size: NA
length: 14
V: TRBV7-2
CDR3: CASSRGSSTDTQYF
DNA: TGTGCCAGCAGCCGGGGGTCTAGCACAGATACGCAGTATTTT

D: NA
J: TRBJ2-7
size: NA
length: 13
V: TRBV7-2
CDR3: CASSPRASYEQYF
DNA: TGTGCCAGCAGCCCCCGAGCGAGCTACGAGCAGTACTTC

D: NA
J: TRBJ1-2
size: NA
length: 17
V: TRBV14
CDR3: CASSPMPEGAQGYGYTF
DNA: TGTGCCAGCAGCCCGATGCCGGAAGGGGCGCAGGGCTATGGCTACACCTTC

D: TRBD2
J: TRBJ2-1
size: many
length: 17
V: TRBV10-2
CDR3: CASSAPGLAGGPNEQFF
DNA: TGCGCCAGCAGTGCTCCGGGACTAGCGGGAGGGCCGAATGAGCAGTTCTTC

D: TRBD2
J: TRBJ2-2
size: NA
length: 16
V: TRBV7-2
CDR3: CASSSLTSRNTGELFF
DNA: TGTGCCAGCAGCTCCCTGACTAGCAGGAACACCGGGGAGCTGTTTTTT

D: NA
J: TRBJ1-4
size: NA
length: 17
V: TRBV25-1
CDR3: CASSAGTLRATNEKLFF
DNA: TGTGCCAGCAGTGCCGGGACTCTTCGAGCAACTAATGAAAAACTGTTTTTT

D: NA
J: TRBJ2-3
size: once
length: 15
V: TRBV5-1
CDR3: CASSQSSIGTDTQYF
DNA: TGCGCCAGCAGTCAGAGTTCGATAGGTACAGATACGCAGTATTTT

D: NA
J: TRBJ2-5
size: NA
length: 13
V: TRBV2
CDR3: CASSADKEETQYF
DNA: TGTGCCAGCAGTGCGGACAAGGAAGAGACCCAGTACTTC

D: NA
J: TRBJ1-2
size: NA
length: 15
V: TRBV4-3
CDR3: CASSQDRAQGYGYTF
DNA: TGCGCCAGCAGCCAAGACAGGGCCCAAGGCTATGGCTACACCTTC

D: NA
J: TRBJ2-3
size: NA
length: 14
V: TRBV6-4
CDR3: CASSDSIGADTQYF
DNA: TGTGCCAGCAGTGACTCGATTGGGGCAGATACGCAGTATTTT

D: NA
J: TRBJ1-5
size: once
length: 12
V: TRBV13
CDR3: CASSSGWGAQHF
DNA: TGTGCCAGCAGCTCGGGGTGGGGGGCCCAGCATTTT

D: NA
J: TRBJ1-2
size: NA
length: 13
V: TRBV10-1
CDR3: CASSAFRDYGYTF
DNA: TGCGCCAGCAGTGCATTCAGGGACTATGGCTACACCTTC

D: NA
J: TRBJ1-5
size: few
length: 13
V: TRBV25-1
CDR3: CASSEDIYQPQHF
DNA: TGTGCCAGCAGTGAGGACATTTATCAGCCCCAGCATTTT

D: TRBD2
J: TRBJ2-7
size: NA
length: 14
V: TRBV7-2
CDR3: CASSLRLAGYEQYF
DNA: TGTGCCAGCAGCTTACGACTAGCGGGATACGAGCAGTACTTC

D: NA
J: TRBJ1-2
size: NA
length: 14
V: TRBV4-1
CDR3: CASSQDWQGTGYTF
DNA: TGCGCCAGCAGCCAAGATTGGCAGGGGACTGGCTACACCTTC

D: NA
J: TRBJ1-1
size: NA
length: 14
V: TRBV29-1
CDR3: CSVELRGLNTEAFF
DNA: TGCAGCGTTGAATTAAGGGGTCTGAACACTGAAGCTTTCTTT